The clone carrying this TCR beta chain was observed a handful of times. As to treatment: oral pan-JAK inhibitor, 5-10 mg twice daily. Separation by sorting yielded CD4+ and CD8+ T cells from PBMCs. This sample was included in a study of CD8+ T cells in alopecia areata. Turning to the study itself: Percent of scalp involved defined treated patients' severity scores.

In germline, CDR1 is SQVTM, CDR2 ANQGSEA. CDR3 length equals 13 residues. With V trimmed by 6 bases and J by 5 bases, 8 bases remained unmatched. Sequencing templates came from extracted RNA that was reverse transcribed into cDNA. Measured with immunoSEQ multiplex PCR; TCRdb has only the in-frame clones, and not every one. The sample consists of around 200,000 clones, around 60% of them appearing once. The rearrangement joins TRBV29-1 to TRBJ2-7, with 9 bases matching TRBD2. The TCR comes from a human donor with alopecia areata. Sequences were derived from CD8+ T cells sorted from blood, sampled at week 24, from a patient treated with tofacitinib. In DNA form, the CDR3 reads TGCAGCGTACCCGGGACTAGCATCGACGAGCAGTACTTC. This codes for CSVPGTSIDEQYF.